This note documents a single TCR beta chain sequence. Its target is unknown. V lost 2 bases and J 5 bases, leaving 16 bases between the germline ends. The CDR3 length is 16 residues. Germline CDR1 and CDR2: SNHLY and FYNNEI. The sample is drawn from a study of T cell responses to AZD1222 COVID-19 vaccine. Overall study findings and caveats: Reports say nearly half of spike-specific TCRs go after unmutated variant regions.

Clones were sequenced by immunoSEQ multiplex PCR, and TCRdb holds only the in-frame ones, with some missing. Of about 180,000 clones listed, 87% are singletons. The specimen was peripheral blood, collected on day 0 of AZD1222 vaccination. This sequence originates from an adult in good health. V is TRBV2 and J is TRBJ1-5; tentatively, D is TRBD1 (5 bases). CDR3 nucleotide sequence: TGTGCCAGCAGTGAAAGGGACCCCGCAGCCGATCAGCCCCAGCATTTT. This translates into CASSERDPAADQPQHF. The full variable domain, in which reference TRBV2 and TRBJ1-5 provide the parts outside the CDR3, is EPEVTQTPSHQVTQMGQEVILRCVPISNHLYFYWYRQILGQKVEFLVSFYNNEISEKSEIFDDQFSVERPDGSNFTLKIRSTKLEDSAMYFCASSERDPAADQPQHFGDGTRLSIL.